One sample yielded the 21 T cell receptor beta chains listed below, sequenced in a study of shared clonotypes between healthy human individuals. Assay used: immunoSEQ multiplex PCR; TCRdb lists only in-frame clones, some missing. The table lists about a million clones, over 75% of them singletons. Sequencing was done on a sample of memory CD4+ T cells sorted from blood. Indicated subset: CD45RA-negative fraction. The source of these receptors is a man aged 18 to 29 in good health.

J is TRBJ2-3 and V is TRBV5-1; D is uncertain. The V end lost 4 bases, the J end lost 4 bases, and 7 bases lay between the germline ends. Germline V gene lookup returns CDR1 SGHRS and CDR2 YFSETQ. There are 12 residues in the CDR3. The CDR3 region is CASSGYADTQYF. The CDR3 region has the DNA TGCGCCAGCAGCGGTTATGCAGATACGCAGTATTTT.

The chain links TRBV6-6 to TRBJ1-4, with 12 bases aligning to TRBD1. There are 15 residues in the CDR3. Trimming took 6 bases from V and 2 from J; bases not matched to a gene: 1. Germline assignment: CDR1 MNHNY and CDR2 SVGAGI (reference sequence). CDR3 protein: CASSGTGGTNEKLFF. The CDR3 DNA follows: TGTGCCAGCAGCGGGACAGGGGGCACTAATGAAAAACTGTTTTTT.

With regard to this clone: Other DNA sequences from this sample encode an identical CDR3 as well. The rearrangement uses TRBV30 and TRBJ2-6; D is unclear. The germline V and J ends were trimmed by 1 base and 0 bases, with 4 bases remaining between them. CDR1 is GTSNPN, CDR2 SVGIG, per germline (reference sequence). The CDR3 length is 14 residues. CDR3 bases: TGTGCCTGGAGTGAAGGCTCTGGGGCCAACGTCCTGACTTTC. Its protein is CAWSEGSGANVLTF.

CDR3 sequence: CASSRGRANYGYTF. The CDR3 DNA follows: TGCGCCAGCAGCCGAGGGCGAGCTAACTATGGCTACACCTTC. V usage is TRBV4-3 and J usage is TRBJ1-2; D unclear. The CDR3 spans 14 residues. Per germline, CDR1 LGHNA and CDR2 YSLEER. Trimming took 4 bases from V and 0 from J, leaving 9 bases between them.

V is TRBV6-1 and J is TRBJ2-7; possibly TRBD2 for D (5 bases). Germline CDR1 and CDR2: MNHNS and SASEGT. V lost 2 bases to trimming and J lost 6 bases, with 17 bases between them. The CDR3 spans 15 residues. CDR3 in DNA: TGTGCCAGCAGTGAAACGAAGTGGACTCCTACCGAGCAGTACTTC. Translation: CASSETKWTPTEQYF.

CDR3 in DNA: TGTGCCAGCAGCATACTAGGGGCAGATACGCAGTATTTT. Protein: CASSILGADTQYF. The chain is built from TRBV5-4 and TRBJ2-3; the D call may be TRBD1 or TRBD2 (5 bases each). The length of the CDR3 is 13 residues. Trimming left V 4 bases short and J 4 bases short, with 10 bases between. The germline CDR1 and CDR2 sequences are SGHNT and YYREEE (reference sequence).

This rearrangement joins TRBV6-5 to TRBJ2-7; D unresolved. The CDR3 is 12 residues long. From germline, CDR1 is MNHEY and CDR2 SVGAGI. The ends were cut back, 6 bases at V and 2 bases at J, with 8 bases in the middle. CDR3 amino acids: CASSRPAYEQYF. CDR3 sequence (DNA): TGTGCCAGCAGCCGGCCCGCCTACGAGCAGTACTTC.

V usage is TRBV29-1 and J usage is TRBJ1-2, with D uncertain. V dropped 1 base and J dropped 2 bases, with 14 bases sitting between them. CDR3 length: 15 residues. Germline V gives CDR1 SQVTM, CDR2 ANQGSEA. DNA of the CDR3: TGCAGCGTTGAAGCATCCAGAGGCAGAAACTATGGCTACACCTTC. Protein sequence: CSVEASRGRNYGYTF.

V is TRBV15 and J is TRBJ1-2; possibly TRBD1 for D (5 bases). CDR1 LNHNV and CDR2 YYDKDF come from the germline V gene (reference sequence). Trimming stripped 0 bases from V and 1 base from J, with 6 bases between. The CDR3 length is 14 residues. The CDR3, as DNA: TGTGCCACCAGCAGAGACAGGGATAACTATGGCTACACCTTC. It codes for CATSRDRDNYGYTF. The full variable domain, rest sourced from reference TRBV15 and TRBJ1-2, is DAMVIQNPRYQVTQFGKPVTLSCSQTLNHNVMYWYQQKSSQAPKLLFHYYDKDFNNEADTPDNFQSRRPNTSFCFLDIRSPGLGDTAMYLCATSRDRDNYGYTFGSGTRLTVV.

The chain joins TRBV5-5 to TRBJ2-7; 9 nucleotides line up with TRBD2. CDR1 is SGHKS, CDR2 YYEKEE, per germline (reference sequence). Trimming cost V 4 bases and J 0 bases; bases outside gene matches: 2. This CDR3 region has 14 residues. DNA of the CDR3: TGTGCCAGCAGCCCTAGCGGGGTCTCCTACGAGCAGTACTTC. Amino acids: CASSPSGVSYEQYF.

The CDR3 bases are TGCGCCAGCAGCCAAGATGTCAGCTACCTATACAATGAGCAGTTCTTC. Translated, it gives CASSQDVSYLYNEQFF. V and J are TRBV4-3 and TRBJ2-1; D ambiguous. V was cut by 0 bases and J by 4 bases, with 13 bases left in between. The CDR3 contains 16 residues. Germline loops: CDR1 LGHNA, CDR2 YSLEER.

V gene TRBV18 combines with J gene TRBJ2-7, with D perhaps matching TRBD1 (5 bases). This CDR3 has 14 residues. Germline values: CDR1 KGHSH, CDR2 LQKENI. V lost 6 bases and J 6 bases, leaving 18 bases between the germline ends. CDR3 protein: CASSPQNRYSEQYF. The CDR3, as DNA: TGTGCCAGCTCTCCTCAGAACAGGTATTCCGAGCAGTACTTC.

V gene TRBV4-1 combines with J gene TRBJ1-2; D is unclear. Trimming removed 1 base at V and 7 bases at J, with 13 bases between. The germline CDR1 and CDR2 sequences are MGHRA and YSYEKL. The CDR3 is 14 amino acids. The CDR3 DNA is TGCGCCAGCAGCCAAGCCACGGAGGCTCGTGGCTACACCTTC. It yields the protein CASSQATEARGYTF.

The V call is TRBV10-3, the J call TRBJ1-3, with unresolved D. The V gene lost 0 bases and the J gene lost 0 bases, with 9 bases spanning the gap. There are 16 residues in the CDR3. The germline CDR1 and CDR2 sequences are ENHRY and SYGVKD. CDR3 region: CAISESGGISGNTIYF. CDR3 nucleotide sequence: TGTGCCATCAGTGAGTCTGGCGGAATCTCTGGAAACACCATATATTTT.

This sequence joins TRBV4-2 and TRBJ2-7, with D unclear. Trimming took 1 base from V and 0 from J, leaving 4 bases between them. This CDR3 is 13 amino acids long. From germline, CDR1 is LGHNA and CDR2 YNFKEQ. In DNA, the CDR3 is TGTGCCAGCAGCCAAGTTAGCTCCTACGAGCAGTACTTC. Translated, it gives CASSQVSSYEQYF.

The chain has TRBV6-5 and TRBJ1-1, with D uncertain. The CDR3 contains 14 residues. Germline-derived CDR1 and CDR2 are MNHEY and SVGAGI. The V end was cut by 2 bases, the J end by 7 bases, with 14 bases between. CDR3 loop: CASSYGQAYGEAFF. The CDR3 DNA follows: TGTGCCAGCAGTTACGGGCAGGCGTACGGTGAAGCTTTCTTT.

The V gene is TRBV7-9, the J gene TRBJ2-7; 9 bases fit TRBD2. The germline V gene has CDR1 SEHNR and CDR2 FQNEAQ (reference sequence). The junction had 5 bases not matched to a gene; V was cut back by 5 bases and J by 3 bases. This CDR3 has 14 residues. CDR3 in amino acids: CASSPGTSFYEQYF. For the CDR3, the DNA is TGTGCCAGCAGCCCCGGGACTAGCTTCTACGAGCAGTACTTC.

The V gene is TRBV19, the J gene TRBJ1-3; unclear D gene. Germline-derived CDR1 and CDR2 are LNHDA and SQIVND (reference sequence). The CDR3 extends over 12 amino acids. Deletions cut 11 bases from V and 3 bases from J, with 11 bases between. Here the CDR3 DNA reads TGTGCCTCAAACGGGGTTGGAAACACCATATATTTT. Residues: CASNGVGNTIYF.

This chain joins TRBV19 and TRBJ2-7; TRBD2 aligns across 11 bases. The CDR3 spans 17 residues. Trimming cost V 4 bases and J 3 bases; bases outside gene matches: 11. Germline CDR1 and CDR2: LNHDA and SQIVND (reference sequence). The CDR3 sequence is CASSRTGSGTSGYEQYF. Here the CDR3 DNA reads TGTGCCAGTAGTAGGACGGGATCCGGGACTAGCGGCTACGAGCAGTACTTC.

This chain uses TRBV9 with TRBJ2-7, with D tentatively TRBD1 (5 bases). Germline V lookup: CDR1 SGDLS, CDR2 YYNGEE. The CDR3 extends over 16 amino acids. Between the trimmed V and J ends, which lost 1 base and 6 bases, there was a span of 20 bases. CDR3 in amino acids: CASSVRGRESGCEQYF. The DNA of the CDR3 is TGTGCCAGCAGCGTAAGGGGTCGCGAATCAGGTTGCGAGCAGTACTTC.

The V and J genes are TRBV5-5 and TRBJ1-1; 9 bases fit TRBD1. The CDR3 runs 14 residues. The V gene end was trimmed by 3 bases and the J gene end by 5 bases; junction bases not matched to a gene: 5. Looked up from germline, CDR1 is SGHKS and CDR2 is YYEKEE (reference sequence). CDR3 nucleotides: TGTGCCAGCAGCTCCGGGACAGGGTTGACTGAAGCTTTCTTT. This encodes CASSSGTGLTEAFF.